This T cell receptor beta chain was retrieved from a study of blood T cells in healthy people across ages (dated by TCRdb to the mid-2010s). Describing the broader study: In model experiments, template switching captured about one uniquely barcoded TCR beta cDNA molecule for every two T cells. The donors were split into four age groups: young (average about 15 years), middle-aged (over 35), aged (more than 60) and long-lived (under 85). To avoid experimental bias, donors of different ages were distributed randomly across sequencing lanes. Two additional independent replicas of 1 million unique cDNA reads from the same blood draw were analyzed for two donors (one aged 18 to 29 and one aged 80 or older). To track age-related changes in TCR beta repertoire diversity, the study relied on deep sequencing normalized with unique cDNA molecular identifiers.

Libraries came from 5' RACE. The sequencer was an Illumina HiSeq 2500. The second PCR ran for about 6 to 12 cycles and used a J-beta primer mix along with a sample-barcoded 5' primer. A template-switch 5' adaptor carrying 12 random nucleotides introduced a unique molecular identifier onto each TCR beta cDNA molecule. Each sample yielded at least 3 million CDR3-containing paired-end reads. All of the RNA was converted into first-strand cDNA using the Mint cDNA synthesis kit, with a TRBC-specific oligonucleotide serving as the primer. After uracil-DNA glycosylase treatment, a first 18-cycle PCR used universal primers M1SS and BC2_uni_R on all cDNA. The paper's processing steps were these. For normalization, 1 million high-quality reads, each with a distinct molecular identifier, were randomly selected from each sample. Reads sharing molecular identifiers were discarded rather than binned into consensus sequences. CDR3 identification, clonotype clustering and error correction used MiTCR with a Q25 quality threshold and the strictest error-elimination algorithm. A nonparametric unseen species model using Euler transformation provided a lower-bound estimate of total TCR beta diversity. In-frame beta chains were kept once TCRdb had trimmed the public reads at Q25 with fastp and called clones with MiXCR. Every distinct CDR3 protein forms one entry, paired with its most common genes and DNA. TCRdb, rather than the study authors, made the V and J calls. This sample lists about 630,000 distinct CDR3 sequences; around 21% were detected once. The ten top clones hold roughly 3.7% of the sample.

Remarks on this clonotype: What this receptor recognizes is not known. No base quality values were provided; no much bigger clone lies one nucleotide off.

The donors were roughly 38 Caucasian individuals from Russia, aged roughly 6 to 90 years, who were systemically healthy. Each donor gave around 9.9 milliliters of peripheral blood, collected into EDTA-treated Vacutainer tubes. Ficoll-Paque density-gradient centrifugation was used to isolate PBMCs, with at least 6.5 million obtained per sample. Total RNA, at least 6 micrograms per sample, was extracted from PBMCs with Trizol reagent. For every donor, flow cytometry on a PBMC aliquot measured the percentage of naive CD45RAhigh/CD27high T cells. General study outcomes and caveats: Bulk unsorted PBMC profiling prevented conclusive comparison of naive and antigen-experienced compartments. Donor CMV infection status was unknown, potentially confounding age-related changes in expanded clonotypes. Estimates of total diversity based on one million sequenced T cells were considered lower bounds and underestimates. As age increased, observed TCR beta diversity per million T cells dropped in a roughly linear way, and a significant reduction was already evident by age roughly 40. Compared with the aged group, the long-lived group had more naive CD4+ T cells, fewer expanded clones and increased TCR diversity, a pattern suggesting age selection. Observed TCR beta diversity correlated strongly with the percentage of naive T cells measured by flow cytometry.

The CDR3 numbers 18 residues from cysteine through phenylalanine. Left in the record is the CDR3 DNA by itself, 54 bases read in frame from the first base. CDR1 MDHEN and CDR2 SYDVKM were looked up in the germline V gene. V gives up 5 bases and J gives up 0 bases, and the segment between their germline ends measures 20 bases. The chain uses TRBV28 and TRBJ2-4; the D gene is possibly TRBD1 or TRBD2, each agreeing over 7 bases. Sequencing used blood. The receptor comes from an older man in good health. The DNA sequence is as follows: TGTGCCAGCAGTCAAGCAGGGGGAGGGAATCTAGCCAAAAACATTCAGTACTTC. Its amino acids are CASSQAGGGNLAKNIQYF.